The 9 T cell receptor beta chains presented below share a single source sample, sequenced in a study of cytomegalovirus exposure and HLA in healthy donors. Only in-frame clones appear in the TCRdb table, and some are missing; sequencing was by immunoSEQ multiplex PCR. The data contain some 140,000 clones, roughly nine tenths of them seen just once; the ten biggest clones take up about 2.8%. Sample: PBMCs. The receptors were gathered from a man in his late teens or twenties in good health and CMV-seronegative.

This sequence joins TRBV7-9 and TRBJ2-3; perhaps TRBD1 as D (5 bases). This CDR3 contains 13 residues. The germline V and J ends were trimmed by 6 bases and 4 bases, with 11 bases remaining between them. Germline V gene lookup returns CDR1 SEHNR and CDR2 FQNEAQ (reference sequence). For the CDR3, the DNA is TGTGCCAGCAGGACAGTCTTCGCAGATACGCAGTATTTT. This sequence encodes CASRTVFADTQYF.

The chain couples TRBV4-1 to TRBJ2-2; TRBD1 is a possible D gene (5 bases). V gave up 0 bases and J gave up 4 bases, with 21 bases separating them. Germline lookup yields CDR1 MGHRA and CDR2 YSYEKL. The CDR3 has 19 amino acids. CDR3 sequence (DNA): TGCGCCAGCAGCCAAGATAGGGGTAGGCTAGGAAGGGGCACCGGGGAGCTGTTTTTT. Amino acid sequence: CASSQDRGRLGRGTGELFF.

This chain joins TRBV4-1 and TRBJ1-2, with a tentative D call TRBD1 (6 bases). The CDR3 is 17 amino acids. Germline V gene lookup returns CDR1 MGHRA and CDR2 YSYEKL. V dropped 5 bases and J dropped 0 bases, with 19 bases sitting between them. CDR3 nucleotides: TGCGCCAGCAGCTACGGGACAAGAACAAGACCTAACTATGGCTACACCTTC. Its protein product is CASSYGTRTRPNYGYTF.

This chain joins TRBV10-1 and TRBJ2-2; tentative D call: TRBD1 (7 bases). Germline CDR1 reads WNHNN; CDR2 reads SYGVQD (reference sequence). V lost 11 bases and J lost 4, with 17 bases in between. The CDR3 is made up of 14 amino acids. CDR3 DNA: TGCGCCTCGAGAGGACAGGAGGGCACCGGGGAGCTGTTTTTT. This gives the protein CASRGQEGTGELFF.

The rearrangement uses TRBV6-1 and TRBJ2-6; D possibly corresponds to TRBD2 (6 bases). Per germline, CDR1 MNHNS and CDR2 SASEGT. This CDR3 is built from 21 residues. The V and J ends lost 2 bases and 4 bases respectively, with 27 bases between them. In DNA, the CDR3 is TGTGCCAGCAGTGAATGGGAGTGGTCGAGGACCCCTGCGGGGGGGGCCAACGTCCTGACTTTC. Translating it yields CASSEWEWSRTPAGGANVLTF.

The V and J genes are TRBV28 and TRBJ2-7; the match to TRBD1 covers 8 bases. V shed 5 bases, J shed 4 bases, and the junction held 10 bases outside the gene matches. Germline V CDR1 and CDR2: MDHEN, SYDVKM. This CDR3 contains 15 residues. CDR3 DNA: TGTGCCAGCAGTACAGGTGGACAGGGTACATACGAGCAGTACTTC. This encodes CASSTGGQGTYEQYF. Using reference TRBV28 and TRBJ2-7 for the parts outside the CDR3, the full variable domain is DVKVTQSSRYLVKRTGEKVFLECVQDMDHENMFWYRQDPGLGLRLIYFSYDVKMKEKGDIPEGYSVSREKKERFSLILESASTNQTSMYLCASSTGGQGTYEQYFGPGTRLTVT.

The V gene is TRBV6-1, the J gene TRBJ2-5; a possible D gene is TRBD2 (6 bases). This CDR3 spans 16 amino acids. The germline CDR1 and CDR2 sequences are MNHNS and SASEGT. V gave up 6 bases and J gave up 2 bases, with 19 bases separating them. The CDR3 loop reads CASSEKGRNPQETQYF. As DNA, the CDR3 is TGTGCCAGCAGCGAAAAGGGGAGGAACCCTCAAGAGACCCAGTACTTC.

The CDR3: CASSYSGRYYEQYF. The CDR3 bases are TGTGCCAGCAGTTACTCGGGCAGATACTACGAGCAGTACTTC. The gene calls are TRBV6-7 and TRBJ2-7, with no clear D. TRBV6-7 is an ORF, with its function uncertain. This CDR3 spans 14 amino acids. Trimming cost V 0 bases and J 3 bases, with 9 bases left between them.

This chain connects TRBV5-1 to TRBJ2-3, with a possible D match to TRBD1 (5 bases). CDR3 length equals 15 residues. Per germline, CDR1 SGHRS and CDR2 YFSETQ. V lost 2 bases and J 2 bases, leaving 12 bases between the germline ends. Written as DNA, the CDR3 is TGCGCCAGCAGCTTTGGGCAGGGATACACAGATACGCAGTATTTT. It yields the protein CASSFGQGYTDTQYF. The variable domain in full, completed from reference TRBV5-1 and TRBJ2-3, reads KAGVTQTPRYLIKTRGQQVTLSCSPISGHRSVSWYQQTPGQGLQFLFEYFSETQRNKGNFPGRFSGRQFSNSRSEMNVSTLELGDSALYLCASSFGQGYTDTQYFGPGTRLTVL.